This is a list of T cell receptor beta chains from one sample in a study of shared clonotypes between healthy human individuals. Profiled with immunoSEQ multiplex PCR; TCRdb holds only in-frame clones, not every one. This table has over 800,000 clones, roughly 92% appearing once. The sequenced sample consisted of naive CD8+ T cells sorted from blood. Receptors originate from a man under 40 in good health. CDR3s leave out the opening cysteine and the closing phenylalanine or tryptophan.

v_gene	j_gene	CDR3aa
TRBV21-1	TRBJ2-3	ASSQGTGWGTDTQY
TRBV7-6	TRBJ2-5	ASSLWDYSQTQY
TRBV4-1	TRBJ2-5	ASSQEPGRFQETQY
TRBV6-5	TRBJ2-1	ASSYSAGNEQF
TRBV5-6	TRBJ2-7	ASSLGLAVDEQY
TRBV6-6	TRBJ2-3	ASSSLGGLGDTQY
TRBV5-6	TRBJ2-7	ASRQAGYYEQY
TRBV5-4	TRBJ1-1	ASKTNTEAF
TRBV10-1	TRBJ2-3	ASSPSQLSTDTQY
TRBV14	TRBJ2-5	ASSPLARGQETQY
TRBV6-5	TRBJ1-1	ASSELVYTEAF
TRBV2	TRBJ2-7	ASRNDRVSYEQY
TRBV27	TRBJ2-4	ASSLDGFSGKNIQY
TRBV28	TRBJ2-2	ASSSFRSANTGELF
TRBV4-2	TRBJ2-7	ASSQDPATYEQY
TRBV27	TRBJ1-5	ASKHSNQPQH
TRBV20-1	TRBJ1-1	SATNRSRAF
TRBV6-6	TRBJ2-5	ASSDDRQETQY
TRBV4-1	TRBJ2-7	ASSQVPTVYEQY
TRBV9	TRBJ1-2	ASSVDGANYGYT
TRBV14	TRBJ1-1	ASSQTNALTEAF
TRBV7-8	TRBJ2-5	ASSKDLTAETQY
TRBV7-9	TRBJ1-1	ASSLSTVWNTEAF
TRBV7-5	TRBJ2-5	VQTRTGGPQETQY
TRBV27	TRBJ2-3	ASSFGYTQY
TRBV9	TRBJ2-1	ASSVGGQHNEQF
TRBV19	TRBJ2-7	ASSMDRGNPILDEQY
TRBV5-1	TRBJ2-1	ASSLDRDRPTREQF
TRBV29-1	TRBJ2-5	SVGYEDQETQY
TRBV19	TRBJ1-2	ASSPWGDGYT
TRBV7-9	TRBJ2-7	ASSLASGSYEQY
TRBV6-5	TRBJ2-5	ASSSPRGVETQY
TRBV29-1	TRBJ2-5	SVDGQGRQETQY
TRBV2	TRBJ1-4	ASSSDRGRQKLF
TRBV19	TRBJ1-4	ASNNRVNEKLF
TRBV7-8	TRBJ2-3	ASSHRVSGRGTDTQY
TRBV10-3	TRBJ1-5	ATPNRLWCNQPQH
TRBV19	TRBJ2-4	ASSQGWEGRSENIQY
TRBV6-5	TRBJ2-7	ASSSRGTYEQY
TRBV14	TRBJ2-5	ASSQDSTFLAGEVTQY
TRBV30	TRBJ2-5	AWTVTNRQETQY
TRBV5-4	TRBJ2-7	ASSLTGTPSEQY
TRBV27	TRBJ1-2	ASSSWTGAGSGYT
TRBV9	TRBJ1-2	ASSVGIATGYT
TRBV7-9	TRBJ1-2	ASSQNGWDRGVGGYT
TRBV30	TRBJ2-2	AWSGQGHTGELF
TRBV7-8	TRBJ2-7	ASSPGLAGAYEQY
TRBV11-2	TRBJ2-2	ASSLGTGSYGRAGELF
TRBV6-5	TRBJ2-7	ASRSGQGGIEQY
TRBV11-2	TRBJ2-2	ASSWPGRVNTGELF
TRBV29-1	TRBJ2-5	SVEDRGGLETQY
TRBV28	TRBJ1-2	ASSEIGGENYGYT
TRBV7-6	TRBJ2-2	ASSLAGAGGGTGELF
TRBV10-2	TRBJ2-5	ASSDRAGETQY